The rows below give T cell receptor beta chains drawn from one sample of a study of CD4+ T cells in melanoma. TCRdb keeps only in-frame clones here, not all; method: immunoSEQ multiplex PCR. The sample shows thousands of clones, approximately 60% of them seen only once. The specimen was cells from a culture (not recorded whether cultured in vitro). All receptors derive from a human donor with melanoma. Both conserved end residues are part of each CDR3. Each record gives: D gene, J gene, CDR3 length, clone size, V gene, CDR3 protein, CDR3 DNA. D genes are given only for firm matches. Clone sizes are given selectively: once, few, many, or a class where the clone is expanded.

D: .; J: TRBJ2-7; length: 14; size: large; V: TRBV6-1; CDR3: CASSERDSTYEQYF; DNA: TGTGCCAGCAGTGAAAGGGACTCGACCTACGAGCAGTACTTC
D: .; J: TRBJ1-5; length: 13; size: .; V: TRBV27; CDR3: CASSLGGPQPQHF; DNA: TGTGCCAGCAGTTTAGGCGGCCCCCAGCCCCAGCATTTT
D: .; J: TRBJ2-2; length: 14; size: .; V: TRBV19; CDR3: CASSIVPNTGELFF; DNA: TGTGCCAGTAGTATAGTCCCTAACACCGGGGAGCTGTTTTTT
D: .; J: TRBJ2-1; length: 13; size: .; V: TRBV7-9; CDR3: CASSLDQGNEQFF; DNA: TGTGCCAGCAGCTTAGACCAGGGGAATGAGCAGTTCTTC
D: TRBD2; J: TRBJ2-3; length: 18; size: once; V: TRBV19; CDR3: CASSIVGTSGGAGDTQYF; DNA: TGTGCCAGTAGTATAGTCGGGACTAGCGGGGGGGCGGGAGATACGCAGTATTTT
D: .; J: TRBJ1-2; length: 12; size: .; V: TRBV7-9; CDR3: CASSPGSYGYTF; DNA: TGTGCCAGCTCACCGGGAAGCTATGGCTACACCTTC
D: .; J: TRBJ1-1; length: 13; size: .; V: TRBV6-5; CDR3: CASEKGGSTEAFF; DNA: TGTGCCAGCGAAAAAGGGGGAAGCACTGAAGCTTTCTTT
D: .; J: TRBJ1-1; length: 15; size: .; V: TRBV11-3; CDR3: CASSSTFGREVPPFF; DNA: TGTGCCAGCAGCTCTACCTTCGGACGGGAGGTTCCCCCTTTCTTT
D: .; J: TRBJ2-7; length: 12; size: once; V: TRBV6-6; CDR3: CASSYSRTEQYF; DNA: TGTGCCAGCAGTTACTCAAGGACGGAGCAGTACTTC
D: .; J: TRBJ2-2; length: 15; size: .; V: TRBV4-1; CDR3: CASSPSSMNTGELFF; DNA: TGCGCCAGCAGCCCTTCATCAATGAACACCGGGGAGCTGTTTTTT
D: .; J: TRBJ1-2; length: 12; size: few; V: TRBV5-5; CDR3: CASFDWIYGYTF; DNA: TGTGCCAGCTTTGACTGGATCTATGGCTACACCTTC
D: .; J: TRBJ1-4; length: 13; size: .; V: TRBV9; CDR3: CASSDGRGEKLFF; DNA: TGTGCCAGCAGCGACGGACGAGGGGAAAAACTGTTTTTT
D: .; J: TRBJ2-1; length: 13; size: .; V: TRBV30; CDR3: CAFVGGRGHEQFF; DNA: TGTGCCTTCGTGGGGGGCAGGGGTCATGAGCAGTTCTTC
D: .; J: TRBJ2-1; length: 13; size: .; V: TRBV7-2; CDR3: CASSLGLGNEQFF; DNA: TGTGCCAGCAGCCTAGGCTTGGGCAATGAGCAGTTCTTC
D: TRBD1; J: TRBJ2-5; length: 14; size: .; V: TRBV15; CDR3: CATRTGGLVETQYF; DNA: TGTGCCACCAGGACAGGGGGATTGGTAGAGACCCAGTACTTC
D: .; J: TRBJ1-5; length: 13; size: .; V: TRBV29-1; CDR3: CSVPGGAGQPQHF; DNA: TGCAGCGTGCCGGGGGGGGCCGGTCAGCCCCAGCATTTT
D: .; J: TRBJ2-1; length: 14; size: .; V: TRBV6-5; CDR3: CASSYGAGSDEQFF; DNA: TGTGCCAGCAGTTACGGGGCGGGTAGTGATGAGCAGTTCTTC
D: TRBD1; J: TRBJ1-3; length: 15; size: few; V: TRBV27; CDR3: CASSTHRGPGNTIYF; DNA: TGTGCCAGCAGTACGCACAGGGGGCCTGGAAACACCATATATTTT
D: TRBD2; J: TRBJ2-3; length: 16; size: .; V: TRBV19; CDR3: CASSISLAGATDTQYF; DNA: TGTGCCAGTAGTATCTCTCTAGCGGGGGCCACAGATACGCAGTATTTT
D: .; J: TRBJ2-4; length: 15; size: .; V: TRBV7-3; CDR3: CASSSSWVGENIQYF; DNA: TGTGCCAGCAGCTCATCGTGGGTGGGAGAAAACATTCAGTACTTC
D: .; J: TRBJ1-1; length: 12; size: .; V: TRBV9; CDR3: CASSREYTEAFF; DNA: TGTGCCAGCAGCAGGGAGTACACTGAAGCTTTCTTT
D: TRBD2; J: TRBJ2-3; length: 20; size: .; V: TRBV27; CDR3: CASSLGIGRGGRLVTDTQYF; DNA: TGTGCCAGCAGTTTAGGGATTGGGCGGGGGGGCCGGTTGGTCACAGATACGCAGTATTTT
D: .; J: TRBJ1-1; length: 15; size: .; V: TRBV6-5; CDR3: CASSYVGTLNTEAFF; DNA: TGTGCCAGCAGTTACGTCGGGACATTGAACACTGAAGCTTTCTTT
D: TRBD1; J: TRBJ1-1; length: 14; size: .; V: TRBV7-9; CDR3: CASRVTGDGTEAFF; DNA: TGTGCCAGCAGGGTTACAGGGGATGGGACTGAAGCTTTCTTT
D: .; J: TRBJ2-7; length: 14; size: .; V: TRBV10-2; CDR3: CASRPWAETYEQYF; DNA: TGCGCCAGCAGACCCTGGGCAGAGACCTACGAGCAGTACTTC
D: .; J: TRBJ1-1; length: 15; size: .; V: TRBV9; CDR3: CASSGAVSPNTEAFF; DNA: TGTGCCAGCAGCGGTGCGGTCTCCCCGAACACTGAAGCTTTCTTT
D: .; J: TRBJ2-1; length: 13; size: medium-sized; V: TRBV7-9; CDR3: CASSHPMGDEQFF; DNA: TGTGCCAGCAGCCACCCGATGGGCGATGAGCAGTTCTTC
D: .; J: TRBJ2-7; length: 10; size: few; V: TRBV5-4; CDR3: CAGDRGEQYF; DNA: TGTGCCGGGGATCGGGGCGAGCAGTACTTC
D: .; J: TRBJ1-4; length: 15; size: medium-sized; V: TRBV19; CDR3: CASTLASATNEKLFF; DNA: TGTGCCAGTACCCTTGCCAGTGCAACTAATGAAAAACTGTTTTTT
D: TRBD2; J: TRBJ2-1; length: 15; size: few; V: TRBV4-3; CDR3: CASSQDLAVYNEQFF; DNA: TGCGCCAGCAGCCAAGATCTAGCGGTTTACAATGAGCAGTTCTTC
D: TRBD1; J: TRBJ1-6; length: 16; size: .; V: TRBV7-9; CDR3: CASSLEGTGGNSPLHF; DNA: TGTGCCAGCAGCTTAGAGGGGACAGGGGGAAATTCACCCCTCCACTTT
D: .; J: TRBJ1-4; length: 11; size: .; V: TRBV28; CDR3: CASSLIEKLFF; DNA: TGTGCCAGCAGTTTAATAGAAAAACTGTTTTTT
D: TRBD1; J: TRBJ2-2; length: 16; size: large; V: TRBV4-1; CDR3: CASSLRDRGITGELFF; DNA: TGCGCCAGCAGCCTCCGGGACAGGGGGATCACCGGGGAGCTGTTTTTT
D: .; J: TRBJ2-7; length: 14; size: few; V: TRBV5-1; CDR3: CASSLGGGHYEQYF; DNA: TGCGCCAGCAGCCTGGGGGGAGGCCACTACGAGCAGTACTTC
D: TRBD1; J: TRBJ1-6; length: 16; size: .; V: TRBV13; CDR3: CASRPPAGQYNSPLHF; DNA: TGTGCCAGCAGACCCCCGGCGGGACAGTATAATTCACCCCTCCACTTT
D: TRBD2; J: TRBJ2-3; length: 14; size: .; V: TRBV29-1; CDR3: CSASPGLGTDTQYF; DNA: TGCAGCGCCTCACCGGGACTAGGTACAGATACGCAGTATTTT
D: .; J: TRBJ1-2; length: 15; size: .; V: TRBV27; CDR3: CASSSLVRIDRGYTF; DNA: TGTGCCAGCAGTTCCCTGGTCCGGATTGATCGGGGCTACACCTTC
D: .; J: TRBJ1-6; length: 15; size: .; V: TRBV11-2; CDR3: CASSLTTGKNSPLHF; DNA: TGTGCCAGCAGCTTAACGACAGGAAAAAATTCACCCCTCCACTTT
D: .; J: TRBJ1-1; length: 10; size: once; V: TRBV29-1; CDR3: CSVTGTEAFF; DNA: TGCAGCGTCACAGGGACTGAAGCTTTCTTT
D: TRBD1; J: TRBJ1-2; length: 17; size: .; V: TRBV4-1; CDR3: CASSRSSGTGSQDGYTF; DNA: TGCGCCAGCAGCCGAAGCTCGGGGACAGGGAGTCAAGATGGCTACACCTTC
D: .; J: TRBJ1-1; length: 13; size: .; V: TRBV7-3; CDR3: CASSTFSGAEAFF; DNA: TGTGCCAGCAGTACTTTTAGTGGTGCTGAAGCTTTCTTT
D: .; J: TRBJ1-5; length: 12; size: large; V: TRBV28; CDR3: CASSAPSQPQHF; DNA: TGTGCCAGCAGTGCACCAAGTCAGCCCCAGCATTTT
D: .; J: TRBJ2-5; length: 17; size: .; V: TRBV7-9; CDR3: CATFKLGGASGKETQYF; DNA: TGTGCCACCTTCAAACTAGGAGGGGCTTCGGGAAAAGAGACCCAGTACTTC
D: .; J: TRBJ1-1; length: 14; size: few; V: TRBV11-2; CDR3: CASSLDVGRVEAFF; DNA: TGTGCCAGCAGCTTAGATGTGGGACGGGTTGAAGCTTTCTTT
D: TRBD1; J: TRBJ1-2; length: 12; size: once; V: TRBV5-1; CDR3: CASSTGQGQDTF; DNA: TGCGCCAGCAGCACTGGACAGGGGCAAGACACCTTC
D: .; J: TRBJ2-1; length: 14; size: .; V: TRBV30; CDR3: CAWRIGGIYNEQFF; DNA: TGTGCCTGGAGGATCGGGGGTATCTACAATGAGCAGTTCTTC